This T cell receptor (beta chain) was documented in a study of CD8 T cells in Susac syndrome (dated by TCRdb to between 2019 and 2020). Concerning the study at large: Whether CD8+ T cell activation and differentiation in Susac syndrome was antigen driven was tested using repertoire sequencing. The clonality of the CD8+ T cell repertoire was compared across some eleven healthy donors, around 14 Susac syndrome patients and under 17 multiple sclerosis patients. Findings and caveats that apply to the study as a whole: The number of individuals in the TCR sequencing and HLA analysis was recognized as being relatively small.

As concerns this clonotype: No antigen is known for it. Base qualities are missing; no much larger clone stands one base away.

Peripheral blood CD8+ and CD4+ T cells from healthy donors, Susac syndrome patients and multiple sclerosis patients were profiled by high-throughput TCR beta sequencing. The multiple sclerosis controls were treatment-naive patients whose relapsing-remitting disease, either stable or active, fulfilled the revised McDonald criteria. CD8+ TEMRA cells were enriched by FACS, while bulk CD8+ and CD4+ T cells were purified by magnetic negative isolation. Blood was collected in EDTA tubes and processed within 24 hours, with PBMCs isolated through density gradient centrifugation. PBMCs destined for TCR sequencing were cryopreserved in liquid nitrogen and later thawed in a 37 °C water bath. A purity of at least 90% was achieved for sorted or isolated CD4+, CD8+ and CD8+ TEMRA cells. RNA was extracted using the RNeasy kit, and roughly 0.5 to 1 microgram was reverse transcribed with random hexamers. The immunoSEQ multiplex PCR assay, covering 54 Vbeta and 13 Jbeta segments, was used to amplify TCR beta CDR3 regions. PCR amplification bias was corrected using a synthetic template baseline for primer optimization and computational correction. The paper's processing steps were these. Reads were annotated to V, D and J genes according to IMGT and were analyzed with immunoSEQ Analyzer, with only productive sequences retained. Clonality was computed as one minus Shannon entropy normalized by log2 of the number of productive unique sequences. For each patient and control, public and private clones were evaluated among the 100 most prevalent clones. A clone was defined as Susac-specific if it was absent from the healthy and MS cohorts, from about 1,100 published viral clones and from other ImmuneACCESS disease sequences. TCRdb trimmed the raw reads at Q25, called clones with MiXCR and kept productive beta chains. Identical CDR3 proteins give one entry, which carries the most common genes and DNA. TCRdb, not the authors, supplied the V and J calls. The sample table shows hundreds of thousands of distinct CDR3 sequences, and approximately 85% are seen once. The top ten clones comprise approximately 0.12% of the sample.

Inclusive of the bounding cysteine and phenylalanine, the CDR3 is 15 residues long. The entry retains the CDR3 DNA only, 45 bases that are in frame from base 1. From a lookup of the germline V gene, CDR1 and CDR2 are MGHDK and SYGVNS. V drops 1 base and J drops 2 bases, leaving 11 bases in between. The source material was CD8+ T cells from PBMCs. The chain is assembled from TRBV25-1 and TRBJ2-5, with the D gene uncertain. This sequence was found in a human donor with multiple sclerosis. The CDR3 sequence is CASSEFAALQETQYF. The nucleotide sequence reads TGTGCCAGCAGTGAATTTGCAGCCCTACAAGAGACCCAGTACTTC.